This passage covers 31 T cell receptor beta chains from one sample sequenced in a study of regulatory T cells in long-lasting Graves disease. Regarding time point: newly diagnosed GD, antithyroid drugs for less than 3 months. PBMC RNA was the source of the TCR library. CDR3 regions were amplified by Arm-PCR using iRepertoire HTBI primers to build TCR beta libraries. TCRdb passed the multiplex PCR reads through MiXCR, listing each CDR3 protein once. The table has some 500,000 distinct CDR3 sequences, about 16% seen once. These sequences were also reported in another study, on T cells in Graves' hyperthyroidism and ophthalmopathy.

Sequencing used peripheral blood mononuclear cells (PBMCs), obtained at new diagnosis, from a patient treated with antithyroid drugs. These receptors originate from a woman aged 35-65 years with Graves disease.

This clonotype was detected only a few times. The CDR3 region is CASSPVGTAPVYEQYF. Written as DNA, the CDR3 is TGCGCCAGCAGCCCAGTAGGGACCGCTCCAGTTTACGAGCAGTACTTC. The rearrangement joins TRBV4-1 to TRBJ2-7; possibly TRBD1 or TRBD2 for D (5 bases each). The length of the CDR3 is 16 residues. Germline loops: CDR1 MGHRA, CDR2 YSYEKL. V lost 4 bases and J lost 4, with 20 bases in between.

This clonotype has a count of ten or more. The chain employs TRBV11-1 and TRBJ2-1, with 10 bases lining up with TRBD2. CDR3 length: 17 amino acids. The V gene's germline CDR1 is SGHAT and CDR2 FQDESV (reference sequence). Trimming removed 1 base from V and 3 bases from J; junction bases left unmatched: 6. The CDR3 is CASSLGLAGALYNEQFF. The CDR3 nucleotides are TGTGCCAGCAGCTTAGGTCTAGCGGGGGCCCTCTACAATGAGCAGTTCTTC.

As regards this clonotype: One end of the junction is discordant with germline, which a read error may explain. This sequence joins TRBV29-1 and TRBJ1-1; a weak D match, TRBD1 (6 bases). CDR1 and CDR2 (germline): SQVTM, ANQGSEA. The CDR3 consists of 13 residues. The CDR3 DNA follows: TGCAGCGCGTACAGGGTAACGAACACTGAGGCTTTCTTT. It specifies CSAYRVTNTEAFF.

This CDR3 is CASSPETGYNSPLHF. In nucleotides, the CDR3 is TGTGCCAGCAGCCCCGAGACAGGGTATAATTCACCCCTCCACTTT. The chain combines TRBV7-9 with TRBJ1-6, with 7 bases identical to TRBD1. Germline V gene lookup returns CDR1 SEHNR and CDR2 FQNEAQ (reference sequence). This CDR3 is 15 amino acids long. V shed 5 bases and J 4 bases; nucleotides not matched to a gene: 5.

This clonotype was found many times. The gene calls are TRBV12-3 or TRBV12-4 and TRBJ2-3; possible D gene TRBD2, 6 bases. Trimming left V 6 bases short and J 0 bases short, with 13 bases between. The CDR3 extends over 15 amino acids. The CDR3 spells CASSSGLASTDTQYF. The CDR3 nucleotides read TGTGCCAGCAGCTCGGGACTCGCTAGCACAGATACGCAGTATTTT.

This clonotype appeared many times. The CDR3 region is CASSLECRGREKLFF. CDR3 sequence (DNA): TGCGCCAGCAGCTTGGAGTGCAGGGGGCGGGAAAAACTGTTTTTT. This chain links TRBV5-1 with TRBJ1-4, with 8 bases identical to TRBD1. Germline trimming cut 0 bases from V and 8 bases from J; bases unmatched to any gene: 6. Germline V CDR1 and CDR2: SGHRS, YFSETQ. The CDR3 has 15 amino acids.

This clonotype has just a few counts. This chain uses TRBV7-6 with TRBJ1-1; 8 bases line up with TRBD1. The CDR3 has 15 residues. Trimming removed 4 bases from V and 2 bases from J; junction bases left unmatched: 6. Germline V gives CDR1 SGHVS, CDR2 FNYEAQ. CDR3 DNA: TGTGCCAGCAGCTGGACCGGGACAGGCAACACTGAAGCTTTCTTT. Translated: CASSWTGTGNTEAFF.

This clonotype was seen ten or more times. J is TRBJ2-7 and V is TRBV28; weak D call: TRBD2 (9 bases). V lost 3 bases and J lost 3, with 21 bases in between. The CDR3 sequence is 17 residues long. Germline assignment: CDR1 MDHEN and CDR2 SYDVKM. The CDR3 DNA reads as TGTGCCAGCAGTTTGCGGGGGGGCGGGACAGGAGGCTACGAGCAGTACTTC. It translates to CASSLRGGGTGGYEQYF.

The rearrangement links TRBV10-3 to TRBJ1-4, with 11 bases fitting TRBD1. Trimming removed 9 bases from V and 8 bases from J; junction bases left unmatched: 8. The germline CDR1 and CDR2 sequences are ENHRY and SYGVKD. This CDR3 contains 14 residues. The CDR3 bases are TGTGCCATAAGGGGGACAGGGGGAGGAGAAAAACTGTTTTTT. Amino acid sequence: CAIRGTGGGEKLFF.

This clonotype was counted many times. The rearrangement joins TRBV6-2 or TRBV6-3 to TRBJ1-5, with D perhaps matching TRBD1 (5 bases). The CDR3 consists of 15 residues. V was pared by 7 bases and J by 7 bases, with 20 bases between. The germline V gene has CDR1 MNHEY and CDR2 SVGEGT. The CDR3 protein is CASTAGRRGPQPQHF. DNA for the CDR3: TGTGCCAGCACCGCGGGGCGAAGAGGTCCGCAGCCCCAGCATTTT.

This rearrangement joins TRBV19 to TRBJ1-1; tentatively, D is TRBD1 (5 bases). The germline V gene has CDR1 LNHDA and CDR2 SQIVND (reference sequence). Trimming took 2 bases from V and 3 from J, leaving 13 bases between them. There are 15 residues in the CDR3. CDR3 bases: TGTGCCAGTAGTATACGGGACGGCCGCCACACTGAAGCTTTCTTT. Residues: CASSIRDGRHTEAFF. The full variable domain, with the rest looked up from reference TRBV19 and TRBJ1-1, is DGGITQSPKYLFRKEGQNVTLSCEQNLNHDAMYWYRQDPGQGLRLIYYSQIVNDFQKGDIAEGYSVSREKKESFPLTVTSAQKNPTAFYLCASSIRDGRHTEAFFGQGTRLTVV.

This clonotype was seen only a few times. The chain carries TRBV2 and TRBJ1-6, with 10 bases aligning to TRBD1. The CDR3 consists of 16 residues. The germline V gene has CDR1 SNHLY and CDR2 FYNNEI. Trimming at V came to 5 bases and at J to 10 bases, leaving 11 bases not matched to a gene. The CDR3 loop reads CASSFRDRGYGSPLHF. The CDR3 nucleotides are TGTGCCAGCAGTTTCCGGGACAGGGGTTACGGGTCACCCCTCCACTTT.

The J gene is TRBJ2-3, the V gene TRBV28, with 15 positions matching TRBD2. V lost 3 bases, J lost 4 bases, and 5 bases stayed unmatched. Germline lookup yields CDR1 MDHEN and CDR2 SYDVKM. The CDR3 is 17 amino acids. For the CDR3, the DNA is TGTGCCAGCAGTTTTGGGACTAGCGGGGGGCCAGCAGATACGCAGTATTTT. Translated, it gives CASSFGTSGGPADTQYF.

This clonotype appeared many times. This chain uses TRBV2 with TRBJ1-1, with D unclear. CDR1 is SNHLY and CDR2 is FYNNEI in the germline V gene. The V end was cut by 2 bases, the J end by 0 bases, with 4 bases between. The CDR3 length is 13 residues. The CDR3 is CASSEFMNTEAFF. The CDR3 DNA reads as TGTGCCAGCAGTGAATTTATGAACACTGAAGCTTTCTTT.

The chain recombines TRBV20-1 with TRBJ1-2; TRBD1 is a possible D gene (5 bases). The length of the CDR3 is 15 residues. V shed 5 bases and J shed 0 bases, with 16 bases lying between them. The germline CDR1 and CDR2 sequences are DFQATT and SNEGSKA (reference sequence). CDR3 amino acids: CSAAPGDGSNYGYTF. CDR3 in DNA: TGCAGTGCTGCCCCGGGGGACGGTTCTAACTATGGCTACACCTTC.

The rearrangement links TRBV19 to TRBJ1-5; no reliable D call. This CDR3 spans 16 amino acids. From germline, CDR1 is LNHDA and CDR2 SQIVND (reference sequence). Trimming took off 3 bases at V and 7 bases at J, with 19 bases between the two ends. The CDR3 loop reads CASSMVSGSKWQPQHF. The CDR3 nucleotides read TGTGCCAGTAGTATGGTCTCAGGATCCAAATGGCAGCCCCAGCATTTT.

The sample holds many counts of this clonotype. V is TRBV28 and J is TRBJ1-1; no firm D call. V dropped 7 bases and J dropped 4 bases, with 10 bases sitting between them. The CDR3 runs to 12 residues. The germline gives CDR1 MDHEN, CDR2 SYDVKM. DNA of the CDR3: TGTGCCAGCACCGGACGGGGCACTGAAGCTTTCTTT. Amino acids: CASTGRGTEAFF.

This chain connects TRBV6-1 to TRBJ2-6; TRBD1 aligns across 9 bases. CDR1 is MNHNS, CDR2 SASEGT, per germline. This CDR3 is built from 20 residues. The V segment lost 6 bases and the J segment 0 bases; nucleotides outside the gene matches: 15. The CDR3 is CASRSMIGTGFLSGANVLTF. In nucleotides, the CDR3 is TGTGCCAGCAGATCTATGATCGGGACAGGGTTTCTCTCTGGGGCCAACGTCCTGACTTTC.

A few counts support this clonotype. The gene calls are TRBV18 and TRBJ2-5; D unclear. CDR1 is KGHSH and CDR2 is LQKENI in the germline V gene. The CDR3 length is 14 residues. V dropped 0 bases and J dropped 6 bases, with 11 bases sitting between them. CDR3 coding DNA: TGTGCCAGCTCACCACCGGTTCAAGGAAAGACCCAGTACTTC. Its protein is CASSPPVQGKTQYF.

This clonotype has a count of ten or more. The chain recombines TRBV3-1 with TRBJ2-7; 7 bases are a match to TRBD2. Germline values: CDR1 LGHDT, CDR2 YNNKEL (reference sequence). The length of the CDR3 is 14 residues. The J segment lost 6 bases and the V segment lost 4 bases, leaving 9 bases of the junction unmatched. The CDR3 coding sequence is TGTGCCAGCAGCCCGTCCGGGGGGTCGGGCGAGCAGTACTTC. This gives the protein CASSPSGGSGEQYF.

The chain couples TRBV5-5 to TRBJ2-2, with unresolved D. The CDR3 sequence is 15 residues long. From germline, CDR1 is SGHKS and CDR2 YYEKEE (reference sequence). Trimming removed 4 bases at V and 4 bases at J, with 14 bases between. Written as DNA, the CDR3 is TGTGCCAGCAGCCTGGGGTCTGGGCTCACCGGGGAGCTGTTTTTT. Translation gives CASSLGSGLTGELFF.

This clonotype appeared many times. The rearrangement joins TRBV11-2 to TRBJ1-4, with TRBD1 matching over 7 bases. There are 16 residues in the CDR3. CDR1 is SGHAT, CDR2 FQNNGV, per germline. The ends lost 4 bases at V and 2 bases at J; junction bases unmatched: 7. The CDR3 protein is CASSSKGASTNEKLFF. CDR3 DNA sequence: TGTGCCAGCAGCTCCAAGGGGGCGAGCACTAATGAAAAACTGTTTTTT.

The CDR3 is CASSSTGFHEQYF. In nucleotides, the CDR3 is TGTGCCAGCAGCTCGACAGGTTTCCACGAGCAGTACTTC. This sequence joins TRBV7-2 and TRBJ2-7; tentatively, D is TRBD1 (6 bases). The CDR3 has 13 amino acids. Per the germline V gene, CDR1 is SGHTA and CDR2 is FQGNSA. V dropped 4 bases and J dropped 5 bases, with 12 bases sitting between them. The complete variable domain, with remaining parts taken from reference TRBV7-2 and TRBJ2-7, reads GAGVSQSPSNKVTEKGKDVELRCDPISGHTALYWYRQSLGQGLEFLIYFQGNSAPDKSGLPSDRFSAERTGGSVSTLTIQRTQQEDSAVYLCASSSTGFHEQYFGPGTRLTVT.

The chain employs TRBV3-1 and TRBJ1-1, with no clear D. The CDR3 extends over 12 amino acids. V was pared by 0 bases and J by 10 bases, with 9 bases between. Germline assignment: CDR1 LGHDT and CDR2 YNNKEL (reference sequence). The CDR3 nucleotides are TGTGCCAGCAGCCAAGATCTTGGGTCAGCTTTCTTT. This gives the protein CASSQDLGSAFF.

In this sample, this clonotype turned up many times. Here the CDR3 reads CASSQVRGSEQYF. As DNA, the CDR3 is TGTGCCAGCAGCCAAGTTAGGGGTTCCGAGCAGTACTTC. The chain joins TRBV3-1 to TRBJ2-7, with a weak D call TRBD1 (5 bases). V lost 1 base and J lost 6, with 10 bases in between. Germline loops: CDR1 LGHDT, CDR2 YNNKEL (reference sequence). The CDR3 has 13 amino acids.

This chain uses TRBV7-9 with TRBJ2-6; D not certain. Germline CDR1 and CDR2: SEHNR and FQNEAQ (reference sequence). The ends were cut back, 8 bases at V and 0 bases at J, with 8 bases in the middle. This CDR3 region has 14 residues. This CDR3 is CASGQSSGANVLTF. The DNA for the CDR3 is TGTGCCAGCGGGCAGAGCTCTGGGGCCAACGTCCTGACTTTC.

The chain carries TRBV28 and TRBJ2-1; 7 bases agree with TRBD2. Losses at the gene ends were 6 bases for V and 6 bases for J; bases not matched to a gene: 11. The length of the CDR3 is 15 residues. Germline assignment: CDR1 MDHEN and CDR2 SYDVKM. The CDR3 DNA reads as TGTGCCAGCAGCCCCTTCCCCCCTAGCGGCAATGAGCAGTTCTTC. It encodes CASSPFPPSGNEQFF.

The rearrangement uses TRBV11-3 and TRBJ2-3; the D is unclear. Germline loops: CDR1 SGHNT, CDR2 YENEEA. CDR3 length: 13 residues. V gave up 5 bases and J gave up 1 base, with 7 bases separating them. The CDR3 DNA follows: TGTGCCAGCAGCAATGGAGGCACAGATACGCAGTATTTT. This gives the protein CASSNGGTDTQYF.

A word on this clonotype: Being one base from a much bigger clone, this may be a read error. The V gene is TRBV7-9, the J gene TRBJ2-1; TRBD2 matches at 11 bases. The CDR3 has 15 amino acids. Germline CDR1 and CDR2: SEHNR and FQNEAQ (reference sequence). The CDR3 sequence: CASSTSSGGNNEQLF. The CDR3 bases are TGTGCCAGCAGCACCTCTAGCGGGGGGAACAATGAGCAGCTCTTC.

The rearrangement uses TRBV5-1 and TRBJ2-7; the match to TRBD2 covers 7 bases. Germline assignment: CDR1 SGHRS and CDR2 YFSETQ. The ends lost 4 bases at V and 4 bases at J; junction bases unmatched: 2. The CDR3 is 12 residues long. The DNA for the CDR3 is TGCGCCAGCAGCCGGACTAGGTACGAGCAGTACTTC. Encoded protein: CASSRTRYEQYF.

This clonotype was detected ten times or more. The genes are TRBV2 and TRBJ2-7; D gene unclear. Germline V gene sequence: CDR1 SNHLY, CDR2 FYNNEI. Trimming stripped 7 bases from V and 3 bases from J, with 19 bases between. The CDR3 is 15 amino acids. As DNA, the CDR3 is TGTGCCAGCAAACTCACATCGTGGGGTCTCTACGAGCAGTACTTC. It is translated as CASKLTSWGLYEQYF.